The 19 T cell receptor beta chains listed next were all sequenced from one sample in a study of response to subunit inactivated influenza vaccine. TCRdb ran MiXCR on the RT-PCR reads and lists one entry per CDR3 protein. The sample has 630,000 or so distinct CDR3 sequences, 15% to 18% seen once. The sample in question was PBMCs from blood, obtained 12 days after vaccination. The receptors were sampled from a man aged 50 or older who received an inactivated influenza vaccine.

This clonotype was detected a few times. The chain has TRBV5-1 and TRBJ1-3; D remains unclear. This CDR3 is built from 16 residues. V lost 4 bases and J lost 4, with 18 bases in between. Germline CDR1 is SGHRS and CDR2 is YFSETQ. The CDR3 region is CASSLLGGSAGNTIYF. CDR3 coding DNA: TGCGCCAGCAGCCTTCTGGGTGGAAGCGCCGGAAACACCATATATTTT.

The chain recombines TRBV7-9 with TRBJ1-2; 9 bases map to TRBD1. J gave up 5 bases and V 6 bases, and 10 bases lay outside the gene matches. CDR1 and CDR2 (germline): SEHNR, FQNEAQ (reference sequence). The CDR3 is 15 amino acids. The CDR3 protein is CASRDPGTGLYGYTF. The CDR3 region has the DNA TGTGCCAGCAGAGACCCCGGGACAGGGTTATATGGCTACACCTTC.

V is TRBV12-3 or TRBV12-4 and J is TRBJ1-2; D not certain. Trimming cost V 5 bases and J 7 bases, with 11 bases left between them. The CDR3 sequence is 12 residues long. Here the CDR3 DNA reads TGTGCCAGCAGTAAGGACCTGGCTGGCTACACCTTC. It encodes CASSKDLAGYTF.

In this sample, this clonotype turned up a few times. The rearrangement joins TRBV5-1 to TRBJ1-1; D gene ambiguous. The CDR3 runs to 15 residues. The V gene lost 4 bases and the J gene lost 0 bases, with 13 bases spanning the gap. The germline CDR1 and CDR2 sequences are SGHRS and YFSETQ. This CDR3 is CASSQDALVNTEAFF. The DNA for the CDR3 is TGCGCCAGCAGCCAGGACGCGTTGGTGAACACTGAAGCTTTCTTT.

This clonotype was detected many times. The CDR3 nucleotides are TGTGCCAGCAGCTTAGTGGCCAGGGGATCCTACGAGCAGTACTTC. Its protein product is CASSLVARGSYEQYF. This chain links TRBV11-2 with TRBJ2-7; D perhaps matches TRBD1 (6 bases). Germline CDR1 SGHAT, CDR2 FQNNGV. This CDR3 has 15 amino acids. With 1 base removed from V and 1 base from J, the gap between germline ends came to 11 bases. The variable domain in full, completed from reference TRBV11-2 and TRBJ2-7, reads EAGVAQSPRYKIIEKRQSVAFWCNPISGHATLYWYQQILGQGPKLLIQFQNNGVVDDSQLPKDRFSAERLKGVDSTLKIQPAKLEDSAVYLCASSLVARGSYEQYFGPGTRLTVT.

This clonotype was found a few times. This chain uses TRBV7-9 with TRBJ2-7; no clear D gene. The CDR3 is 13 residues long. Per the germline V gene, CDR1 is SEHNR and CDR2 is FQNEAQ (reference sequence). The V end was cut by 1 base, the J end by 3 bases, with 7 bases between. DNA for the CDR3: TGTGCCAGCAGCTTAGTGGGTAACTACGAGCAGTACTTC. This sequence encodes CASSLVGNYEQYF.

This clonotype was seen only a few times. The chain recombines TRBV29-1 with TRBJ2-5, with a weak D call TRBD1 (5 bases). This CDR3 has 15 amino acids. The V and J ends lost 4 bases and 1 base respectively, with 16 bases between them. CDR1 is SQVTM, CDR2 ANQGSEA, per germline. The CDR3 sequence is CSVVWRQGPQETQYF. CDR3 nucleotide sequence: TGCAGCGTTGTTTGGCGTCAGGGCCCCCAAGAGACCCAGTACTTC.

The sample holds a few counts of this clonotype. The genes are TRBV28 and TRBJ2-1; 11 bases fit TRBD2. The CDR3 is made up of 16 amino acids. With V trimmed by 6 bases and J by 4 bases, 8 bases remained unmatched. Germline CDR1 and CDR2: MDHEN and SYDVKM. DNA of the CDR3: TGTGCCAGCAGCAAACCGGGACTAGCGGTATACAATGAGCAGTTCTTC. Its translation: CASSKPGLAVYNEQFF.

This clonotype has just a few counts. The chain's CDR3 is CASSLSRIYNEQFF. CDR3 nucleotide sequence: TGTGCCAGCAGCCTTTCGCGGATCTACAATGAGCAGTTCTTC. The gene calls are TRBV12-3 or TRBV12-4 and TRBJ2-1; no clear D gene. Trimming removed 6 bases at V and 3 bases at J, with 12 bases between. The CDR3 runs 14 residues.

The J gene is TRBJ2-2, the V gene TRBV6-2 or TRBV6-3; possibly TRBD2 for D (6 bases). Trimming took 0 bases from V and 3 from J, leaving 11 bases between them. This CDR3 has 16 amino acids. Germline values: CDR1 MNHEY, CDR2 SVGEGT. The CDR3 protein is CASSYSASAHTGELFF. The DNA of the CDR3 is TGTGCCAGCAGTTACTCTGCTAGCGCGCACACCGGGGAGCTGTTTTTT.

V usage is TRBV15 and J usage is TRBJ2-5; 7 positions agree with TRBD1. The germline CDR1 and CDR2 sequences are LNHNV and YYDKDF (reference sequence). The V gene end was trimmed by 0 bases and the J gene end by 5 bases; junction bases not matched to a gene: 9. The CDR3 has 16 residues. Here the CDR3 DNA reads TGTGCCACCAGCAGAGAAAGAACAGGGGCGGTCGAGACCCAGTACTTC. It translates to CATSRERTGAVETQYF.

This clonotype has more than one count but fewer than ten. The chain combines TRBV9 with TRBJ2-1; D may be TRBD2 (5 bases). The germline V gene encodes CDR1 SGDLS and CDR2 YYNGEE. V dropped 0 bases and J dropped 5 bases, with 9 bases sitting between them. This CDR3 has 14 amino acids. CDR3 in amino acids: CASSVGGNDNEQFF. CDR3 nucleotide sequence: TGTGCCAGCAGCGTAGGAGGGAACGACAATGAGCAGTTCTTC.

Only a few counts were recorded for this clonotype. The chain is built from TRBV20-1 and TRBJ2-7, with a tentative D call TRBD2 (6 bases). The CDR3 runs 16 residues. Germline V gene lookup returns CDR1 DFQATT and CDR2 SNEGSKA (reference sequence). V lost 3 bases, J lost 0 bases, and 18 bases lay in between. The CDR3 DNA follows: TGCAGTGCTAGTGGAGGGCTCCTAGCTAGCTCCTACGAGCAGTACTTC. Translation gives CSASGGLLASSYEQYF.

The chain joins TRBV20-1 to TRBJ1-1; 10 nucleotides agree with TRBD1. This CDR3 contains 12 residues. In germline, CDR1 is DFQATT, CDR2 SNEGSKA (reference sequence). With 7 bases clipped from V and 3 bases from J, the junction kept 2 bases outside the gene matches. CDR3 sequence reads: CSGGQGDTEAFF. The DNA for the CDR3 is TGCAGTGGCGGACAGGGGGACACTGAAGCTTTCTTT.

The chain couples TRBV4-3 to TRBJ2-6; D not certain. The CDR3 runs to 17 residues. CDR1 is LGHNA and CDR2 is YSLEER in the germline V gene. V shed 1 base and J shed 0 bases, with 10 bases lying between them. CDR3 bases: TGCGCCAGCAGCCAAGGATCAGCCCTCTCTGGGGCCAACGTCCTGACTTTC. Its protein product is CASSQGSALSGANVLTF.

There are many counts of this clonotype. The gene calls are TRBV7-2 and TRBJ1-2; 8 nucleotides agree with TRBD1. Trimming at V came to 5 bases and at J to 4 bases, leaving 9 bases not matched to a gene. From germline, CDR1 is SGHTA and CDR2 FQGNSA. This CDR3 contains 15 residues. Here the CDR3 DNA reads TGTGCCAGCAGCCGAAACAGGGGGGCGGGCTATGGCTACACCTTC. Encoded protein: CASSRNRGAGYGYTF.

The chain is built from TRBV10-3 and TRBJ2-5; D is ambiguous. V was shortened by 4 bases and J by 0 bases, with 3 bases between the two germline ends. From germline, CDR1 is ENHRY and CDR2 SYGVKD. This CDR3 has 12 residues. CDR3 in DNA: TGTGCCATCAGTGCTGACCAAGAGACCCAGTACTTC. Translating gives CAISADQETQYF.

The chain uses TRBV24-1 and TRBJ2-4; D not resolved. The V gene's germline CDR1 is KGHDR and CDR2 SFDVKD. V was pared by 6 bases and J by 5 bases, with 13 bases between. The CDR3 sequence is 14 residues long. The CDR3 here is CATSSAQMQNIQYF. CDR3 nucleotides: TGTGCCACCAGTAGCGCGCAAATGCAAAACATTCAGTACTTC.

This clonotype was recorded many times. This chain joins TRBV20-1 and TRBJ2-3; 12 nucleotides agree with TRBD2. The germline V gene encodes CDR1 DFQATT and CDR2 SNEGSKA (reference sequence). The CDR3 loop spans 17 amino acids. V lost 0 bases to trimming and J lost 3 bases; unmatched junction nucleotides: 7. The CDR3 coding sequence is TGCAGTGCTAGAGATATCCCCCTAGCGGGAGGGACAGATACGCAGTATTTT. Its protein product is CSARDIPLAGGTDTQYF.